The following is a T cell receptor (beta chain) sequence with its context. Germline assignment: CDR1 MGHRA and CDR2 YSYEKL. The CDR3 covers 18 residues. The trim removed 4 bases at V and 4 bases at J, leaving 18 bases unmatched. The data were taken from a study of blood T cell repertoires in COVID-19. Turning to the study itself: The United States, Italy and Spain were the sources of the acute and convalescent COVID-19 samples. PBMCs, B-cell-depleted T cells, or T cells provided the cDNA or gDNA that made up the material.

Original handling: Reference gene primers were amplified, and this amplification served to estimate nucleated cell counts. TCRdb's table, derived via immunoSEQ multiplex PCR, lists solely in-frame clones and lacks some. That table furnishes V, J and clone size, whereas the DNA furnished D and trimming. The sample includes 360,000 or so clones, around 90% of them seen just once. Sequences were obtained from peripheral blood. The chain recombines TRBV4-1 with TRBJ1-2; 7 positions agree with TRBD1. This clonotype originated in a young man with active or convalescent COVID-19. In DNA, the CDR3 is TGCGCCAGCAGCCCCGGGACAGCCGTGGGGGGAGTCCTCTATGGCTACACCTTC. Protein: CASSPGTAVGGVLYGYTF.